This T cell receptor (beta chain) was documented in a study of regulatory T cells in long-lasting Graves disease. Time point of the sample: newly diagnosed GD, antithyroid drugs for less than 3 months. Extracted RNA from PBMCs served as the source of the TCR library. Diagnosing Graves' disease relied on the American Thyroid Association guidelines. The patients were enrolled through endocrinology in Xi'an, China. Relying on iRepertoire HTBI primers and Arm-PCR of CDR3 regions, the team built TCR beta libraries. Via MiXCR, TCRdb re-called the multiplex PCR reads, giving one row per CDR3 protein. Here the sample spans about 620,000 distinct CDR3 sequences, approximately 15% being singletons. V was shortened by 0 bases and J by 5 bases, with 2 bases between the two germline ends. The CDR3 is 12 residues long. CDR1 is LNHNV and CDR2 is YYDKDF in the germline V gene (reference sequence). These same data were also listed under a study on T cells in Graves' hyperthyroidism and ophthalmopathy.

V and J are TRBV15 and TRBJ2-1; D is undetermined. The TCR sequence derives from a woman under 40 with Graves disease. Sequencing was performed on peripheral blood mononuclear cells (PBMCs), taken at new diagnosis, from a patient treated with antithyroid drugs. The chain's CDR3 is CATSRENNEQFF. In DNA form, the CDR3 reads TGTGCCACCAGCAGAGAGAACAATGAGCAGTTCTTC.